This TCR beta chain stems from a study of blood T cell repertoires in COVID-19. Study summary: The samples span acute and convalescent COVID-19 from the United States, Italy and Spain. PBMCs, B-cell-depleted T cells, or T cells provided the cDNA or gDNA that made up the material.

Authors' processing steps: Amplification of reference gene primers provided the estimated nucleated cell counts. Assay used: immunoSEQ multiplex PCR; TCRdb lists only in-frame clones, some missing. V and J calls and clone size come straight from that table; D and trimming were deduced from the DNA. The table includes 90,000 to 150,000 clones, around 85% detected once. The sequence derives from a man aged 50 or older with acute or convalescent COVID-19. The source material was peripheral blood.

The DNA of the CDR3 is TGTGCCAGCAGAGCGACAGGGGGTGGGAACGAGCAGTACTTC. It yields the protein CASRATGGGNEQYF. This chain uses TRBV11-1 with TRBJ2-7; 9 nucleotides align to TRBD1. This CDR3 comprises 14 residues. Germline loops: CDR1 SGHAT, CDR2 FQDESV (reference sequence). V was clipped by 6 bases and J by 5 bases; unmatched bases: 8.